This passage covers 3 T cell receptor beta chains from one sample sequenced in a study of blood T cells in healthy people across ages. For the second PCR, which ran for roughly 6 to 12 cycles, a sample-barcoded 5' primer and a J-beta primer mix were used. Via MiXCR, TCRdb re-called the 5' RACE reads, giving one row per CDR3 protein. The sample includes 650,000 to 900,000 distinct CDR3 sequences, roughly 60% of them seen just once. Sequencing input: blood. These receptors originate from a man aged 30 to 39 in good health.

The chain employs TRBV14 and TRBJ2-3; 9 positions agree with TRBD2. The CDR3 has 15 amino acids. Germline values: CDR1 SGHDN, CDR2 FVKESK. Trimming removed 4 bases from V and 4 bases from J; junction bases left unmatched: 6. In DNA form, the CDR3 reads TGTGCCAGCAGCCTATTAGCGGGGGCCGCAGATACGCAGTATTTT. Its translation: CASSLLAGAADTQYF.

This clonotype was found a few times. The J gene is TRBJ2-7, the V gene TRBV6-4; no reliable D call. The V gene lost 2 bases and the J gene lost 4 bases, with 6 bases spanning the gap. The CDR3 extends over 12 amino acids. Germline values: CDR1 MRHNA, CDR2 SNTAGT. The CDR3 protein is CASSDPRYEQYF. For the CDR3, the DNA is TGTGCCAGCAGTGACCCTAGGTACGAGCAGTACTTC.

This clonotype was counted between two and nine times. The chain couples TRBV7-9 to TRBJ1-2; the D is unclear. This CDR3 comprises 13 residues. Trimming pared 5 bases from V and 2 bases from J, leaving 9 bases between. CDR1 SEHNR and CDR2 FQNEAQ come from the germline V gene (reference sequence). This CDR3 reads CASSKEGNYGYTF. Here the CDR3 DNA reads TGTGCCAGCAGCAAGGAGGGCAACTATGGCTACACCTTC.